The next 23 T cell receptor beta chains were all read from a single sample in a study of shared clonotypes between healthy human individuals. Only in-frame clones appear in the TCRdb table, and some are missing; sequencing was by immunoSEQ multiplex PCR. This table has 800,000 to 1,200,000 clones, approximately 78% appearing once. The sample consisted of memory CD4+ T cells from PBMCs. Specified subset: CD45RA-negative fraction. All receptors come from a man younger than 35 in good health. Some clones in this sample may be carry-over from other donors' samples.

The V and J genes are TRBV27 and TRBJ1-4; D not certain. From germline, CDR1 is MNHEY and CDR2 SMNVEV (reference sequence). CDR3 size: 15 residues. Trimming cost V 1 base and J 3 bases, with 9 bases left between them. The CDR3 coding sequence is TGTGCCAGCAGTTTATTTGGACGGTCTAATGAAAAACTGTTTTTT. Translating it yields CASSLFGRSNEKLFF.

The chain is built from TRBV25-1 and TRBJ2-3; 7 bases align to TRBD1. The V segment lost 3 bases and the J segment 6 bases; nucleotides outside the gene matches: 6. Germline V CDR1 and CDR2: MGHDK, SYGVNS. The CDR3 consists of 14 residues. CDR3 sequence: CASSEAGGSDTQYF. The DNA for the CDR3 is TGTGCCAGCAGTGAGGCAGGGGGTTCGGATACGCAGTATTTT.

This clone appeared a few times. The same CDR3 also results from other DNA sequences found in this sample. The rearrangement uses TRBV5-1 and TRBJ2-3, with TRBD2 as a possible D gene (6 bases). The CDR3 runs to 15 residues. Trimming removed 3 bases at V and 1 base at J, with 12 bases between. In germline, CDR1 is SGHRS, CDR2 YFSETQ. This chain's CDR3 is CASSWGRSGTDTQYF. DNA for the CDR3: TGCGCCAGCAGCTGGGGGAGGTCTGGCACAGATACGCAGTATTTT.

The rearrangement links TRBV7-9 to TRBJ1-2, with D possibly TRBD1 on 5 matching bases. The CDR3 is 14 amino acids. V lost 11 bases to trimming and J lost 0 bases, with 16 bases between them. The germline V gene has CDR1 SEHNR and CDR2 FQNEAQ (reference sequence). The CDR3: CAGKKQGANYGYTF. CDR3 sequence (DNA): TGTGCCGGCAAAAAGCAGGGAGCTAACTATGGCTACACCTTC. The whole variable domain, filled in from reference TRBV7-9 and TRBJ1-2, reads DTGVSQNPRHKITKRGQNVTFRCDPISEHNRLYWYRQTLGQGPEFLTYFQNEAQLEKSRLLSDRFSAERPKGSFSTLEIQRTEQGDSAMYLCAGKKQGANYGYTFGSGTRLTVV.

This clone has only a few counts. The genes are TRBV6-1 and TRBJ1-5, with no clear D. V lost 1 base and J 3 bases, leaving 4 bases between the germline ends. The length of the CDR3 is 13 residues. The germline V gene encodes CDR1 MNHNS and CDR2 SASEGT. CDR3 bases: TGTGCCAGCAGTGAAGTGGACAATCAGCCCCAGCATTTT. It is translated as CASSEVDNQPQHF.

Notes on this clone: At the DNA level, this CDR3 is encoded by other sequences in the same sample as well. This chain joins TRBV7-2 and TRBJ2-7, with 8 bases fitting TRBD1. The length of the CDR3 is 14 residues. The germline V gene has CDR1 SGHTA and CDR2 FQGNSA. V lost 2 bases to trimming and J lost 3 bases; unmatched junction nucleotides: 3. The CDR3: CASSLLGQGYEQYF. CDR3 DNA: TGTGCCAGCAGCTTACTAGGACAGGGCTACGAGCAGTACTTC.

This chain uses TRBV4-3 with TRBJ2-5; perhaps TRBD1 as D (5 bases). V gave up 3 bases and J gave up 4 bases, with 18 bases separating them. CDR3 length equals 16 residues. Germline CDR1 reads LGHNA; CDR2 reads YSLEER. The CDR3: CASSQGVQVRPETQYF. Written as DNA, the CDR3 is TGCGCCAGCAGCCAGGGCGTACAGGTTCGGCCAGAGACCCAGTACTTC.

Notes on this clone: Distinct nucleotide sequences in the sample also encode this CDR3. The chain's CDR3 is CASSPPGGGSYNEQFF. The CDR3 nucleotides are TGTGCCAGCTCACCCCCGGGGGGTGGCTCCTACAATGAGCAGTTCTTC. This rearrangement joins TRBV18 to TRBJ2-1; 7 nucleotides line up with TRBD2. Germline assignment: CDR1 KGHSH and CDR2 LQKENI. This CDR3 has 16 amino acids. V was pared by 3 bases and J by 0 bases, with 5 bases of the junction left unmatched.

The rearrangement links TRBV4-2 to TRBJ2-3; D gene unclear. This CDR3 is built from 14 residues. The V gene lost 0 bases and the J gene lost 8 bases, with 12 bases spanning the gap. Germline V gives CDR1 LGHNA, CDR2 YNFKEQ. The CDR3 sequence is CASSQESVEVTQYF. The DNA of the CDR3 is TGTGCCAGCAGCCAAGAATCCGTTGAGGTTACGCAGTATTTT.

On this clone: Since a much larger clone is just one base distant, this may be a read error. The genes are TRBV5-4 and TRBJ2-3, with D possibly TRBD1 on 6 matching bases. CDR3 length: 14 amino acids. Germline CDR1 SGHNT, CDR2 YYREEE (reference sequence). The V end was cut by 3 bases, the J end by 4 bases, with 12 bases between. The chain's CDR3 is CASSSGHPADTQYF. In nucleotides, the CDR3 is TGTGCCAGCAGCTCGGGACACCCGGCAGATACGCAGTATTTT.

The chain uses TRBV19 and TRBJ1-2; no firm D call. There are 13 residues in the CDR3. Germline loops: CDR1 LNHDA, CDR2 SQIVND (reference sequence). V was cut by 9 bases and J by 2 bases, with 13 bases left in between. The CDR3 sequence is CASHRTENYGYTF. For the CDR3, the DNA is TGTGCCAGCCATAGGACCGAGAACTATGGCTACACCTTC.

J is TRBJ1-5 and V is TRBV28, with a possible D match to TRBD1 (6 bases). V was pared by 10 bases and J by 6 bases, with 13 bases between. CDR1 MDHEN and CDR2 SYDVKM come from the germline V gene. The CDR3 extends over 12 amino acids. The DNA of the CDR3 is TGTGCCACCAGGGGCGCCTTTCAGCCCCAGCATTTT. The encoded protein is CATRGAFQPQHF. Full variable domain (missing parts from reference TRBV28 and TRBJ1-5): DVKVTQSSRYLVKRTGEKVFLECVQDMDHENMFWYRQDPGLGLRLIYFSYDVKMKEKGDIPEGYSVSREKKERFSLILESASTNQTSMYLCATRGAFQPQHFGDGTRLSIL.

This clone has more than one count but fewer than ten. The rearrangement links TRBV19 to TRBJ2-4; D possibly uses TRBD1 or TRBD2 (6 bases each). CDR1 is LNHDA, CDR2 SQIVND, per germline (reference sequence). V gave up 10 bases and J gave up 1 base, with 11 bases separating them. The CDR3 length is 13 residues. The CDR3 reads CATEGGAKNIQYF. DNA of the CDR3: TGTGCCACCGAGGGGGGTGCCAAAAACATTCAGTACTTC.

V gene TRBV21-1 combines with J gene TRBJ2-7. TRBV21-1 is classified as a pseudogene. The CDR3 has 16 residues. The CDR3 spells CASSTPLQRACYEQYF. DNA of the CDR3: TGTGCCAGCAGCACACCCCTTCAAAGGGCCTGCTACGAGCAGTACTTC.

A remark on this clone: This sequence is one base from a far larger clone and is likely a read error. Other DNA variants within this sample encode the same CDR3. V gene TRBV4-1 combines with J gene TRBJ2-7; the match to TRBD2 covers 10 bases. The CDR3 is 21 residues long. J lost 1 base, V lost 4 bases, and 22 bases had no gene match. Germline V lookup: CDR1 MGHRA, CDR2 YSYEKL. CDR3 nucleotides: TGCGCCAGCAGCCCCTGGCGGGCAGATAGGGCTAGCGGGAGCTTTTCCTACGAGCAGTACTTC. This encodes CASSPWRADRASGSFSYEQYF.

This sequence joins TRBV2 and TRBJ2-2; D is unresolved. The CDR3 contains 12 residues. V lost 8 bases, J lost 1 base, and 5 bases lay in between. The germline V gene has CDR1 SNHLY and CDR2 FYNNEI. The CDR3 bases are TGTGCCAGCTGCGTGAACACCGGGGAGCTGTTTTTT. Its protein product is CASCVNTGELFF. The whole variable domain, filled in from reference TRBV2 and TRBJ2-2, reads EPEVTQTPSHQVTQMGQEVILRCVPISNHLYFYWYRQILGQKVEFLVSFYNNEISEKSEIFDDQFSVERPDGSNFTLKIRSTKLEDSAMYFCASCVNTGELFFGEGSRLTVL.

The chain links TRBV11-1 to TRBJ2-2; 8 bases line up with TRBD2. CDR1 and CDR2 from the germline V gene are SGHAT and FQDESV (reference sequence). J gave up 1 base and V 6 bases, and 1 base lay outside the gene matches. This CDR3 is built from 14 residues. The CDR3 protein is CASRTSGNTGELFF. DNA for the CDR3: TGTGCCAGCAGAACTAGCGGGAACACCGGGGAGCTGTTTTTT.

V is TRBV7-2 and J is TRBJ2-7; 9 positions match TRBD2. Trimming cost V 5 bases and J 0 bases; bases outside gene matches: 2. The CDR3 runs 14 residues. Germline loops: CDR1 SGHTA, CDR2 FQGNSA. The CDR3: CASSISGSSYEQYF. The CDR3 DNA reads as TGTGCCAGCAGCATTAGCGGGAGCTCCTACGAGCAGTACTTC.

The V call is TRBV27, the J call TRBJ1-5, with D perhaps TRBD1 (5 bases). Germline lookup yields CDR1 MNHEY and CDR2 SMNVEV (reference sequence). This CDR3 comprises 16 residues. Trimming took off 8 bases at V and 1 base at J, with 18 bases between the two ends. CDR3 nucleotide sequence: TGTGCCAGCGGACGGGACCCTGGGGTGAGCAATCAGCCCCAGCATTTT. Protein: CASGRDPGVSNQPQHF.

The chain is built from TRBV19 and TRBJ1-5; weak D call: TRBD1 (5 bases). The V end was cut by 5 bases, the J end by 0 bases, with 11 bases between. The CDR3 is 15 residues long. Germline CDR1 and CDR2: LNHDA and SQIVND (reference sequence). CDR3 protein: CASSSGYYSNQPQHF. The DNA for the CDR3 is TGTGCCAGTAGTTCAGGGTACTATAGCAATCAGCCCCAGCATTTT.

The chain uses TRBV29-1 and TRBJ2-5; maybe TRBD1 (5 bases). The V gene's germline CDR1 is SQVTM and CDR2 ANQGSEA. The CDR3 covers 12 residues. The germline V and J ends were trimmed by 7 bases and 0 bases, with 9 bases remaining between them. The CDR3 sequence is CSATTDQETQYF. As DNA, the CDR3 is TGCAGCGCCACGACAGACCAAGAGACCCAGTACTTC. The whole variable domain, filled in from reference TRBV29-1 and TRBJ2-5, reads SAVISQKPSRDICQRGTSLTIQCQVDSQVTMMFWYRQQPGQSLTLIATANQGSEATYESGFVIDKFPISRPNLTFSTLTVSNMSPEDSSIYLCSATTDQETQYFGPGTRLLVL.

The V gene is TRBV7-2, the J gene TRBJ2-1; D is uncertain. Trimming took 9 bases from V and 0 from J, leaving 12 bases between them. Germline CDR1 reads SGHTA; CDR2 reads FQGNSA. The CDR3 is 14 amino acids. The CDR3 DNA reads as TGTGCCAGTTCTCGCCCGAGCTCCTACAATGAGCAGTTCTTC. Translating it yields CASSRPSSYNEQFF. The complete variable domain, with remaining parts taken from reference TRBV7-2 and TRBJ2-1, reads GAGVSQSPSNKVTEKGKDVELRCDPISGHTALYWYRQSLGQGLEFLIYFQGNSAPDKSGLPSDRFSAERTGGSVSTLTIQRTQQEDSAVYLCASSRPSSYNEQFFGPGTRLTVL.

This rearrangement joins TRBV7-2 to TRBJ1-2, with 8 bases identical to TRBD1. Trimming took 5 bases from V and 4 from J; bases not matched to a gene: 9. The CDR3 totals 15 residues. In germline, CDR1 is SGHTA, CDR2 FQGNSA. In nucleotides, the CDR3 is TGTGCCAGCAGCCGCAATCCTGACAGGGGCTATGGCTACACCTTC. Amino acids: CASSRNPDRGYGYTF.